The source of this T cell receptor beta chain is a study of cytomegalovirus exposure and HLA in healthy donors. Study context: Drawn from HLA-typed donors, tens of millions of unique TCRs were held in an early data release. Study-level results: In a later analysis, CMV-associated beta chains were mostly HLA-associated, it appeared. V- and J-gene trimming in TCR beta was tied to a missense DCLRE1C variant by an analysis performed later.

The study ran its PCR with 60 Vbeta and 13 Jbeta primers. Repertoires were generated with immunoSEQ multiplex PCR, while TCRdb's copy carries only in-frame clones and drops some. This table holds roughly 230,000 clones, about 90% found once. Looked up from germline, CDR1 is SGHRS and CDR2 is YFSETQ. The CDR3 contains 15 residues. V shed 6 bases and J shed 3 bases, with 15 bases lying between them. Worth noting for this clone: Its antigen is unidentified.

The gene calls are TRBV5-1 and TRBJ2-2; TRBD2 is a possible D gene (5 bases). Material: PBMCs. The clonotype comes from a girl between 2 and 10 years old in good health and CMV-seronegative. Here the CDR3 reads CASNQEREHTGELFF. CDR3 DNA sequence: TGCGCCAGCAACCAAGAGAGGGAACACACCGGGGAGCTGTTTTTT.